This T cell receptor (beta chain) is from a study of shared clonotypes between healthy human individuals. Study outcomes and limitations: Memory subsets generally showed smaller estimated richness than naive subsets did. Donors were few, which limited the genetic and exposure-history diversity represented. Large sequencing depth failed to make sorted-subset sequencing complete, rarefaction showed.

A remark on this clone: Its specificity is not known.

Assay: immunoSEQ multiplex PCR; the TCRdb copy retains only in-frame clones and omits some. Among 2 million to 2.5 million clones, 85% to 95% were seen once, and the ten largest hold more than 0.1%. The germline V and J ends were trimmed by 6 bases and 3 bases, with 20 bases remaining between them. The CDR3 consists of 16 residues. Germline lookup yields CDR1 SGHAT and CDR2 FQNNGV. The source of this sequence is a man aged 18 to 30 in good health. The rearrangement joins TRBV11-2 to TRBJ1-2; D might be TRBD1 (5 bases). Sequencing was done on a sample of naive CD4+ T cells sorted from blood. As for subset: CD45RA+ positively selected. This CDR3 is CASSNPGLGSDYGYTF. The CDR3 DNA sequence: TGTGCCAGCAGTAATCCAGGGTTGGGGTCGGACTATGGCTACACCTTC.